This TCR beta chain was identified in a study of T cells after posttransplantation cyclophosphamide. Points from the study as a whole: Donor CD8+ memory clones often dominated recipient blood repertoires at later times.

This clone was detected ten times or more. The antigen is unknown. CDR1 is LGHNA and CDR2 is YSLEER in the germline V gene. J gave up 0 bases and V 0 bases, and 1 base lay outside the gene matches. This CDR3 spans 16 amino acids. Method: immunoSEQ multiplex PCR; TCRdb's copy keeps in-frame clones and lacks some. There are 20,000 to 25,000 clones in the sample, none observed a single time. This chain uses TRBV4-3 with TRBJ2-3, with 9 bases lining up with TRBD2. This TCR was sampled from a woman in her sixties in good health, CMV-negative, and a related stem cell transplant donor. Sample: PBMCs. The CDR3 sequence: CASSQELAGSTDTQYF. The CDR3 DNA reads TGCGCCAGCAGCCAAGAGCTAGCGGGGAGCACAGATACGCAGTATTTT.